This TCR beta chain was found in a study of PD-1 blockade in classical Hodgkin lymphoma. Clones were sequenced by immunoSEQ multiplex PCR, and TCRdb holds only the in-frame ones, with some missing. The sample has 20,000 to 25,000 clones, 70% to 80% seen once. Time point defined: cycle 4 day 1 (C4D1), after more than 5 weeks of nivolumab. Each of the patients experienced relapse following autologous stem cell transplantation, and their brentuximab vedotin exposure differed. Magnetic negative selection was used to purify CD4+ T cells from thawed PBMCs. CDR1 MDHEN and CDR2 SYDVKM come from the germline V gene. The V and J ends lost 10 bases and 4 bases respectively, with 19 bases between them. The CDR3 is made up of 14 amino acids.

This sequence originates from a human donor with classical Hodgkin lymphoma. The material was CD4+ T cells from blood, obtained before the fourth cycle of nivolumab. The rearrangement links TRBV28 to TRBJ1-1; TRBD1 might be the D (5 bases). CDR3 nucleotide sequence: TGTGCCACCTCCATCGGGGGGTTAGGCACTGAAGCTTTCTTT. The encoded protein is CATSIGGLGTEAFF.